These 17 T cell receptor beta chains originate from one sample sequenced in a study of blood T cells in healthy people across ages. Primed by a sample-barcoded 5' primer and a J-beta primer mix, a second PCR proceeded for about 7 to 12 cycles. MiXCR, applied by TCRdb to the 5' RACE reads, yields one record per CDR3 protein. The table shows some 1.5 million distinct CDR3 sequences, with about 28% occurring only once. The sample was blood. The receptor set was obtained from a woman aged 25 to 39 in good health.

This clonotype came up once. Being one base from a much bigger clone, this may be a read error. This chain joins TRBV12-3 or TRBV12-4 and TRBJ2-7; 7 bases align to TRBD1. The CDR3 length is 15 residues. CDR3 residues: CAGSLSRQGRYEQYF. The CDR3 nucleotides are TGTGCCGGCAGTTTATCCCGACAGGGAAGATACGAGCAGTACTTC.

This clonotype was picked up a small number of times. The V call is TRBV19, the J call TRBJ2-7; 8 bases fit TRBD1. The CDR3 runs to 14 residues. V shed 8 bases, J shed 2 bases, and the junction held 8 bases outside the gene matches. Per the germline V gene, CDR1 is LNHDA and CDR2 is SQIVND (reference sequence). The CDR3 protein is CASGDRGDAYEQYF. In DNA, the CDR3 is TGTGCCAGTGGCGACAGGGGTGATGCCTACGAGCAGTACTTC.

This clonotype was picked up a small number of times. The CDR3 region is CASSLEWGQNSPLHF. The CDR3 nucleotides are TGTGCCAGCAGCTTAGAGTGGGGCCAGAATTCACCCCTCCACTTT. V is TRBV7-2 and J is TRBJ1-6, with D possibly matching TRBD1 (5 bases). The CDR3 extends over 15 amino acids. CDR1 SGHTA and CDR2 FQGNSA come from the germline V gene. V shed 1 base and J shed 7 bases, with 11 bases lying between them.

This clonotype has only a few counts. The chain combines TRBV12-3 or TRBV12-4 with TRBJ1-1, with 8 bases that match TRBD1. CDR3 length: 15 amino acids. V gave up 6 bases and J gave up 4 bases; unmatched junction bases: 10. Here the CDR3 DNA reads TGTGCCAGCAGGCCTCAGGGGGCATTGGGCACTGAAGCTTTCTTT. Its protein product is CASRPQGALGTEAFF.

This sequence joins TRBV3-1 and TRBJ1-2; TRBD1 agrees at 8 bases. Germline CDR1 and CDR2: LGHDT and YNNKEL (reference sequence). The length of the CDR3 is 12 residues. The trim removed 4 bases at V and 7 bases at J, leaving 2 bases unmatched. The CDR3 DNA is TGTGCCAGCAGCCCCCAGGGGGCTGGCTACACCTTC. This translates into CASSPQGAGYTF.

The sample holds a few counts of this clonotype. V and J are TRBV28 and TRBJ2-2; D gene uncertain. The CDR3 covers 16 residues. Trimming took 2 bases from V and 2 from J, leaving 12 bases between them. From germline, CDR1 is MDHEN and CDR2 SYDVKM. The CDR3 sequence: CASSLTTQANTGELFF. The CDR3 coding sequence is TGTGCCAGCAGTTTAACTACCCAGGCCAACACCGGGGAGCTGTTTTTT.

The chain recombines TRBV7-6 with TRBJ2-7; 9 bases are a match to TRBD1. This CDR3 has 17 residues. CDR1 SGHVS and CDR2 FNYEAQ come from the germline V gene. Losses at the gene ends were 8 bases for V and 3 bases for J; bases not matched to a gene: 17. The CDR3 is CASGPGTGKGGYYEQYF. As DNA, the CDR3 is TGTGCCAGCGGCCCTGGGACAGGGAAGGGTGGCTACTACGAGCAGTACTTC.

Remarks on this clonotype: The junction shows a germline mismatch at one end, possibly a read error. This chain uses TRBV20-1 with TRBJ1-6, with D possibly being TRBD1 (6 bases). Germline V lookup: CDR1 DFQATT, CDR2 SNEGSKA (reference sequence). The CDR3 consists of 19 residues. CDR3 sequence (DNA): TGCAGTACTAGAGATCTCACCAAATCAGGGGCATCAATCAATTCACCCCTCCACTTT. The encoded protein is CSTRDLTKSGASINSPLHF.

Concerning this clonotype: At one of its ends the junction is not consistent with the germline gene, which may arise from a read error. This chain links TRBV5-1 with TRBJ1-2; a possible D gene is TRBD1 (5 bases). Germline V gene lookup returns CDR1 SGHRS and CDR2 YFSETQ. The CDR3 spans 14 residues. The CDR3 here is CAGSSGPGPYGYTF. The CDR3 DNA is TGCGCCGGCAGCTCAGGCCCGGGGCCGTATGGCTACACCTTC.

The genes are TRBV6-5 and TRBJ2-7, with D perhaps matching TRBD1 or TRBD2 (6 bases each). The germline V gene has CDR1 MNHEY and CDR2 SVGAGI. The CDR3 consists of 14 residues. The V and J ends lost 7 bases and 7 bases respectively, with 20 bases between them. CDR3 amino acids: CASTTLRRGDEQYF. The CDR3 nucleotides read TGTGCCAGCACTACTTTAAGGAGGGGGGATGAGCAGTACTTC.

The DNA of the CDR3 is TGTGCCAGCAGCCCGGACAGGGGGCGAAGTGAAGCTTTCTTT. Residues: CASSPDRGRSEAFF. V is TRBV7-9 and J is TRBJ1-1; 11 nucleotides match TRBD1. Trimming cost V 5 bases and J 7 bases; bases outside gene matches: 6. Germline CDR1 SEHNR, CDR2 FQNEAQ (reference sequence). The CDR3 extends over 14 amino acids.

The V gene is TRBV5-1, the J gene TRBJ2-3; 9 bases agree with TRBD2. V shed 0 bases, J shed 2 bases, and the junction held 7 bases outside the gene matches. There are 17 residues in the CDR3. CDR1 SGHRS and CDR2 YFSETQ come from the germline V gene. CDR3 nucleotide sequence: TGCGCCAGCAGCTTGGCGCTCCTAGCGGGGATCACAGATACGCAGTATTTT. Translation gives CASSLALLAGITDTQYF.

The rearrangement links TRBV9 to TRBJ1-2, with a tentative D call TRBD1 (6 bases). The CDR3 is 15 residues long. Trimming pared 0 bases from V and 6 bases from J, leaving 15 bases between. CDR1 and CDR2 from the germline V gene are SGDLS and YYNGEE. The CDR3 is CASSVGGAKGDGYTF. In nucleotides, the CDR3 is TGTGCCAGCAGCGTAGGGGGGGCCAAAGGGGATGGCTACACCTTC. Full variable domain (rest looked up from reference TRBV9 and TRBJ1-2): DSGVTQTPKHLITATGQRVTLRCSPRSGDLSVYWYQQSLDQGLQFLIQYYNGEERAKGNILERFSAQQFPDLHSELNLSSLELGDSALYFCASSVGGAKGDGYTFGSGTRLTVV.

The chain carries TRBV7-2 and TRBJ2-3, with 11 bases aligning to TRBD2. This CDR3 spans 16 amino acids. From germline, CDR1 is SGHTA and CDR2 FQGNSA. V was pared by 4 bases and J by 4 bases, with 7 bases of the junction left unmatched. The CDR3 region is CASSSRSGGGSDTQYF. CDR3 nucleotide sequence: TGTGCCAGCAGCTCACGTAGCGGGGGGGGGTCAGATACGCAGTATTTT.

DNA for the CDR3: TGTGCCATCGGCGGCCGGACAGTCACAGATACGCAGTATTTT. Translated, it gives CAIGGRTVTDTQYF. The rearrangement links TRBV10-3 to TRBJ2-3; possibly TRBD1 for D (6 bases). The germline V and J ends were trimmed by 8 bases and 2 bases, with 14 bases remaining between them. Germline V gene data show CDR1 as ENHRY and CDR2 as SYGVKD. CDR3 length: 14 amino acids.

The sample holds a few counts of this clonotype. The V call is TRBV20-1, the J call TRBJ1-1; D remains ambiguous. The germline CDR1 and CDR2 sequences are DFQATT and SNEGSKA (reference sequence). V dropped 4 bases and J dropped 0 bases, with 18 bases sitting between them. This CDR3 spans 16 amino acids. The CDR3 coding sequence is TGCAGTGCTAAAACGGCCCAAGAGGGAATGAACACTGAAGCTTTCTTT. Protein sequence: CSAKTAQEGMNTEAFF.

The V call is TRBV7-2, the J call TRBJ1-2; D remains unclear. Germline CDR1 reads SGHTA; CDR2 reads FQGNSA. The CDR3 is 16 amino acids. V lost 2 bases, J lost 0 bases, and 13 bases lay in between. The CDR3 DNA reads as TGTGCCAGCAGCTTATTAACGCCAGTAACTAACTATGGCTACACCTTC. Residues: CASSLLTPVTNYGYTF.